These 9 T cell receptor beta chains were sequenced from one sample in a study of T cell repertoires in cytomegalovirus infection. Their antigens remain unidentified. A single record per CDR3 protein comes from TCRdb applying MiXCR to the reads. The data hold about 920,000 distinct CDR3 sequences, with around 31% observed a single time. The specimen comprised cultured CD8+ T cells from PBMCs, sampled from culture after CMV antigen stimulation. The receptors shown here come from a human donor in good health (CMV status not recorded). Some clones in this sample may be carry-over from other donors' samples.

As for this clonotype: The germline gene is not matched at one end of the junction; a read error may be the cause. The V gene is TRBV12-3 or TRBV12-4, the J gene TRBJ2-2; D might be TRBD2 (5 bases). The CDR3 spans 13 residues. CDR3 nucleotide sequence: TGTGCCAGCAGTTTATACGACACCGGGGAGCCGTTTTTT. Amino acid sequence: CASSLYDTGEPFF.

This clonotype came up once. The CDR3 spells CASIRTYYEQYF. The CDR3, as DNA: TGTGCCAGCATTAGGACTTACTACGAGCAGTACTTC. This chain joins TRBV2 and TRBJ2-7; tentative D call: TRBD2 (5 bases). V was shortened by 7 bases and J by 3 bases, with 10 bases between the two germline ends. From germline, CDR1 is SNHLY and CDR2 FYNNEI. The CDR3 has 12 residues.

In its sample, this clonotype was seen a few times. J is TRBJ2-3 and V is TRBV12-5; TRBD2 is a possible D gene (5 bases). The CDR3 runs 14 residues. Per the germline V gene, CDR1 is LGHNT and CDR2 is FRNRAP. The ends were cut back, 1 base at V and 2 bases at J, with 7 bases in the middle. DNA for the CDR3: TGTGCTAGTGGTTTGGGAGGACTCACAGATACGCAGTATTTT. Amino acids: CASGLGGLTDTQYF.

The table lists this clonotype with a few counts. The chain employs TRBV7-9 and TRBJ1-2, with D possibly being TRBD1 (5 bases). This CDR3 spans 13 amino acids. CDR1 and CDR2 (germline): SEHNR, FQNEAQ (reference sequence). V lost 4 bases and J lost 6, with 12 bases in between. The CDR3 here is CASSSGGTNGYTF. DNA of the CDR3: TGTGCCAGCAGCTCCGGGGGAACGAATGGCTACACCTTC.

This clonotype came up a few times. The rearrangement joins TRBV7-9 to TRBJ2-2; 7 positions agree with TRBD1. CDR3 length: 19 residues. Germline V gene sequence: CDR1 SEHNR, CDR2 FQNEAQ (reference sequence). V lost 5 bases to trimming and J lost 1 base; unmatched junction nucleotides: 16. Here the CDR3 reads CASSPVLGQRKQNTGELFF. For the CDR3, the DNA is TGTGCCAGCAGCCCCGTCTTGGGACAGCGAAAACAGAACACCGGGGAGCTGTTTTTT.

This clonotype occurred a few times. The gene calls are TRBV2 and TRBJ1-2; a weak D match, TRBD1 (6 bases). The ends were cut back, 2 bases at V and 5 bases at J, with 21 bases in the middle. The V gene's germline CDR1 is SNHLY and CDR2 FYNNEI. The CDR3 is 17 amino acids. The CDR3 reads CASSEPRELDSKYGYTF. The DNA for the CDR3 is TGTGCCAGCAGTGAACCTCGGGAATTGGACAGCAAGTATGGCTACACCTTC.

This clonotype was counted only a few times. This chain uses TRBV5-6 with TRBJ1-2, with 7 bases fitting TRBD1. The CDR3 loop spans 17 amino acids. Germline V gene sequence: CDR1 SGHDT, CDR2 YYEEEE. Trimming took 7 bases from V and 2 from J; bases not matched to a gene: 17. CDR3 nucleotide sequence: TGTGCCAGCCTCCGGGACCCCTGGACAGGCCTCAACTATGGCTACACCTTC. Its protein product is CASLRDPWTGLNYGYTF.

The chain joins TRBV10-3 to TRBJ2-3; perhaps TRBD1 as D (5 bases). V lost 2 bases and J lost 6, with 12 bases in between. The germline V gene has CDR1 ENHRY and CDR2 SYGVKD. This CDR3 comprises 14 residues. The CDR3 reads CAISEPGLKDTQYF. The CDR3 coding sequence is TGTGCCATCAGTGAGCCAGGGCTCAAGGATACGCAGTATTTT.

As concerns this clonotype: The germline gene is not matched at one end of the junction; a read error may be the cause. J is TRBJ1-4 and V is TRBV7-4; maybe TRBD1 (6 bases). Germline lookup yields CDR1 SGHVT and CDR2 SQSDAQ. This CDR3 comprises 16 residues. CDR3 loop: CASSPRDTPQNGKLFF. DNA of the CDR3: TGTGCCAGCAGCCCGCGGGACACTCCACAGAATGGAAAACTGTTTTTT.